This T cell receptor beta chain was identified in a study of blood T cells in healthy people across ages. Using a J-beta primer mix together with a sample-barcoded 5' primer, a second PCR was run for about 7 to 12 cycles. TCRdb called the 5' RACE reads again in MiXCR, with one record for every CDR3 protein. The table has about 1.7 million distinct CDR3 sequences, roughly 27% seen once; the top ten hold 7.7%. Trimming took off 0 bases at V and 5 bases at J, with 11 bases between the two ends. This CDR3 spans 16 amino acids. Germline loops: CDR1 LGHDT, CDR2 YNNKEL (reference sequence). The TCR originated in a woman aged 30 to 39 in good health. The sequenced material came from blood. The V and J genes are TRBV3-1 and TRBJ2-6; TRBD2 might be the D (6 bases). The CDR3 DNA reads TGTGCCAGCAGCCAAGATGGAGGGGTCCGGGCCAACGTCCTGACTTTC. It codes for CASSQDGGVRANVLTF.